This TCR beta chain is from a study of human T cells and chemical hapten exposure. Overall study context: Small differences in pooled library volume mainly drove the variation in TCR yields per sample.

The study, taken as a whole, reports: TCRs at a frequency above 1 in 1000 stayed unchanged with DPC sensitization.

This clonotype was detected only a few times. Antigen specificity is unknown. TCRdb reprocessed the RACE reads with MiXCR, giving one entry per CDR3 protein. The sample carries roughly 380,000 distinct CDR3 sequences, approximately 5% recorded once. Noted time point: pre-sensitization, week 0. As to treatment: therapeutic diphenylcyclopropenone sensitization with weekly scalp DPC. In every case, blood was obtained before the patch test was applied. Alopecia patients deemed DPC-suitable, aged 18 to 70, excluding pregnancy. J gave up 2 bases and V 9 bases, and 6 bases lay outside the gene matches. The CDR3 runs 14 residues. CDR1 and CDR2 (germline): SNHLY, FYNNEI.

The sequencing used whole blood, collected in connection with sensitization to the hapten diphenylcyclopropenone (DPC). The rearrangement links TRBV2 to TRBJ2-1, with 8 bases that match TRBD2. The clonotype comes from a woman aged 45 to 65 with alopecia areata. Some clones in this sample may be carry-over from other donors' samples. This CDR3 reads CASPLAATYNEQFF. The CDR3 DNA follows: TGTGCCAGTCCACTAGCGGCTACCTACAATGAGCAGTTCTTC. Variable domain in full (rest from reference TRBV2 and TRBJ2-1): EPEVTQTPSHQVTQMGQEVILRCVPISNHLYFYWYRQILGQKVEFLVSFYNNEISEKSEIFDDQFSVERPDGSNFTLKIRSTKLEDSAMYFCASPLAATYNEQFFGPGTRLTVL.